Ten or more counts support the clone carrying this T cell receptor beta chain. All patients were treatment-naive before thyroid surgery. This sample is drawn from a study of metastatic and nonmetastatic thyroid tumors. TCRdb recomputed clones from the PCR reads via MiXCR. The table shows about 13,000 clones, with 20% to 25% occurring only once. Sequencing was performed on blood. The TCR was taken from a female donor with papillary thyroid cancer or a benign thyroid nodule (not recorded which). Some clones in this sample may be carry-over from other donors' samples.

The CDR3 DNA sequence: TGCGCCAGCACCGCGACAGTTAGTAATGAAAAACTGTTTTTT. Protein product: CASTATVSNEKLFF. V is TRBV10-2 and J is TRBJ1-4; the D gene is possibly TRBD1 (5 bases). CDR3 length equals 14 residues. Trimming left V 7 bases short and J 4 bases short, with 13 bases between. Germline V gene sequence: CDR1 WSHSY, CDR2 SAAADI.